Below are 19 T cell receptor beta chains sequenced from a single sample in a study of T-cell memory formation after mild COVID-19. From the 5' RACE reads, TCRdb called clonotypes with MiXCR, one entry per CDR3 protein. This repertoire shows 40,000 to 60,000 distinct CDR3 sequences, 9.3% found once; its top ten account for about 10%. The sample consisted of PBMCs or a T cell subset sorted from them (not recorded which). These receptors were taken from an adult woman who had mild COVID-19 (a few samples of this study predate the infection). Cell type and time point are not known.

This clonotype was seen a handful of times. The genes are TRBV20-1 and TRBJ1-1; D remains unclear. In germline, CDR1 is DFQATT, CDR2 SNEGSKA (reference sequence). The ends were cut back, 3 bases at V and 6 bases at J, with 11 bases in the middle. The CDR3 contains 12 residues. The CDR3 loop is CSARKGFAEAFF. The CDR3 coding sequence is TGCAGTGCTAGGAAAGGGTTCGCTGAAGCTTTCTTT.

V gene TRBV4-1 combines with J gene TRBJ2-5, with 11 bases identical to TRBD2. J gave up 2 bases and V 0 bases, and 5 bases lay outside the gene matches. The CDR3 has 17 residues. Per germline, CDR1 MGHRA and CDR2 YSYEKL. The CDR3 nucleotides are TGCGCCAGCAGCCAAGATTGGCTAGCGGGGGGACAAGAGACCCAGTACTTC. Translated: CASSQDWLAGGQETQYF.

A note on this clonotype: The junction departs from germline at one end; a sequencing error may be responsible. The chain carries TRBV7-9 and TRBJ1-2, with a possible D match to TRBD1 (5 bases). There are 15 residues in the CDR3. Per the germline V gene, CDR1 is SEHNR and CDR2 is FQNEAQ (reference sequence). DNA of the CDR3: TGTGCCGGCAGCTTAGCGGCGACAGAACACTATGGCTACACCTTC. Translating gives CAGSLAATEHYGYTF.

There are a few counts of this clonotype. CDR3 sequence: CASSPVGGLRGTDTQYF. For the CDR3, the DNA is TGTGCCAGCAGCCCCGTCGGGGGGCTACGGGGCACAGATACGCAGTATTTT. The chain employs TRBV9 and TRBJ2-3; D is possibly TRBD2 (7 bases). The ends were cut back, 4 bases at V and 1 base at J, with 19 bases in the middle. The CDR3 length is 17 residues. Looked up from germline, CDR1 is SGDLS and CDR2 is YYNGEE. Looking up the rest from reference TRBV9 and TRBJ2-3 gives the full variable domain: DSGVTQTPKHLITATGQRVTLRCSPRSGDLSVYWYQQSLDQGLQFLIQYYNGEERAKGNILERFSAQQFPDLHSELNLSSLELGDSALYFCASSPVGGLRGTDTQYFGPGTRLTVL.

This clonotype was counted many times. This chain links TRBV5-1 with TRBJ2-5; 10 bases are shared with TRBD1. V lost 6 bases and J lost 5; bases outside the gene matches: 7. Germline values: CDR1 SGHRS, CDR2 YFSETQ. The length of the CDR3 is 14 residues. CDR3 amino acids: CASNGQGVGETQYF. Written as DNA, the CDR3 is TGCGCCAGCAACGGACAGGGGGTCGGGGAGACCCAGTACTTC.

This clonotype was detected a few times. This chain uses TRBV7-9 with TRBJ1-1, with unresolved D. Trimming took off 5 bases at V and 10 bases at J, with 17 bases between the two ends. From germline, CDR1 is SEHNR and CDR2 FQNEAQ (reference sequence). The CDR3 has 13 residues. The CDR3 nucleotides are TGTGCCAGCAGCCCCTTCACTGGCAGGAGAGCTTTCTTT. Protein product: CASSPFTGRRAFF.

This clonotype was detected ten times or more. The chain has TRBV20-1 and TRBJ2-7; 7 positions agree with TRBD2. The trim removed 5 bases at V and 2 bases at J, leaving 9 bases unmatched. The CDR3 totals 14 residues. From germline, CDR1 is DFQATT and CDR2 SNEGSKA (reference sequence). CDR3 nucleotides: TGCAGTGCTCCGAGAGCGGGGCAGACCTACGAGCAGTACTTC. It encodes CSAPRAGQTYEQYF.

The chain links TRBV27 to TRBJ1-1; D might be TRBD1 (5 bases). CDR3 length equals 13 residues. Germline V gives CDR1 MNHEY, CDR2 SMNVEV (reference sequence). Trimming left V 5 bases short and J 8 bases short, with 15 bases between. The CDR3 nucleotides read TGTGCCAGCAGTCCCCCAGACAGATCCGAAGCTTTCTTT. Translating it yields CASSPPDRSEAFF.

This chain links TRBV6-2 or TRBV6-3 with TRBJ1-2; D remains ambiguous. The germline gives CDR1 MNHEY, CDR2 SVGEGT. CDR3 length equals 12 residues. Trimming removed 4 bases at V and 4 bases at J, with 7 bases between. CDR3 nucleotide sequence: TGTGCCAGCAGTTCCTCCCTCTATGGCTACACCTTC. Its protein product is CASSSSLYGYTF.

This clonotype was counted at least ten times. The chain has TRBV28 and TRBJ2-7; D might be TRBD2 (5 bases). Trimming took 8 bases from V and 3 from J, leaving 17 bases between them. The CDR3 sequence is 14 residues long. Germline loops: CDR1 MDHEN, CDR2 SYDVKM. The DNA of the CDR3 is TGTGCCAGCGTGACCCGGGGAACGGGCTACGAGCAGTACTTC. It is translated as CASVTRGTGYEQYF.

The chain combines TRBV27 with TRBJ2-1, with TRBD1 as a possible D gene (5 bases). The V and J ends lost 5 bases and 4 bases respectively, with 12 bases between them. There are 14 residues in the CDR3. CDR1 MNHEY and CDR2 SMNVEV come from the germline V gene (reference sequence). CDR3 sequence: CASSTRQLYNEQFF. The DNA for the CDR3 is TGTGCCAGCAGTACAAGACAGTTATACAATGAGCAGTTCTTC.

This clonotype was recorded a few times. V gene TRBV12-3 or TRBV12-4 combines with J gene TRBJ2-3; TRBD1 is a possible D gene (6 bases). The CDR3 loop spans 13 amino acids. Trimming shortened V by 5 bases and J by 4 bases, and 10 bases separated the two germline ends. The CDR3 DNA follows: TGTGCCAGCAGTATAGGACAGTCAGATACGCAGTATTTT. It is translated as CASSIGQSDTQYF.

This chain uses TRBV6-2 or TRBV6-3 with TRBJ1-1, with D perhaps TRBD1 (6 bases). Germline loops: CDR1 MNHEY, CDR2 SVGEGT. V shed 4 bases and J shed 11 bases, with 20 bases lying between them. The CDR3 contains 14 residues. The CDR3 DNA sequence: TGTGCCAGCAGTTCCCCACAGGGTGTTTGGTTGGCTTTCTTT. It translates to CASSSPQGVWLAFF.

This clonotype was picked up many times. The chain couples TRBV12-3 or TRBV12-4 to TRBJ2-5; D is possibly TRBD2 (6 bases). The CDR3 extends over 14 amino acids. V lost 6 bases and J lost 1, with 12 bases in between. The CDR3 loop reads CASRLGGTQETQYF. Written as DNA, the CDR3 is TGTGCCAGCAGACTAGGAGGGACCCAAGAGACCCAGTACTTC.

V is TRBV6-1 and J is TRBJ1-2; D unclear. The germline V gene has CDR1 MNHNS and CDR2 SASEGT. The CDR3 runs 13 residues. Deletions cut 1 base from V and 3 bases from J, with 6 bases between. The CDR3 reads CASSEVKDYGYTF. The CDR3 DNA reads as TGTGCCAGCAGTGAAGTAAAGGACTATGGCTACACCTTC.

There are many counts of this clonotype. The chain employs TRBV20-1 and TRBJ2-3; 9 bases fit TRBD2. Germline CDR1 DFQATT, CDR2 SNEGSKA (reference sequence). The CDR3 loop spans 14 amino acids. The V gene end was trimmed by 0 bases and the J gene end by 10 bases; junction bases not matched to a gene: 8. This CDR3 reads CSARDTLAGIAQYF. The CDR3 coding sequence is TGCAGTGCTAGAGATACCCTAGCGGGAATTGCGCAGTATTTT.

This clonotype was recorded at least ten times. V gene TRBV3-1 combines with J gene TRBJ2-2; 10 positions agree with TRBD2. The CDR3 is 19 amino acids. CDR1 and CDR2 (germline): LGHDT, YNNKEL (reference sequence). Trimming at V came to 4 bases and at J to 4 bases, leaving 15 bases not matched to a gene. CDR3 in DNA: TGTGCCAGCAGCCCGAAAGAGACTAGCGGGCCGGGAGGCACCGGGGAGCTGTTTTTT. It translates to CASSPKETSGPGGTGELFF.

The CDR3 protein is CASSEGLGGTDTQYF. The DNA for the CDR3 is TGTGCCAGCAGCGAGGGACTAGGGGGCACAGATACGCAGTATTTT. The chain combines TRBV4-2 with TRBJ2-3; 8 bases map to TRBD2. CDR1 and CDR2 from the germline V gene are LGHNA and YNFKEQ. Trimming removed 5 bases from V and 1 base from J; junction bases left unmatched: 5. This CDR3 comprises 15 residues.

The V gene is TRBV20-1, the J gene TRBJ1-1; 10 positions agree with TRBD1. There are 13 residues in the CDR3. Germline assignment: CDR1 DFQATT and CDR2 SNEGSKA (reference sequence). Germline trimming cut 5 bases from V and 5 bases from J; bases unmatched to any gene: 5. The CDR3 bases are TGCAGTGCTTTGACAGGGGGCAGGACTGAAGCTTTCTTT. It translates to CSALTGGRTEAFF.